The 15 T cell receptor beta chains reported below all come from one sample, sequenced in a study of cytomegalovirus exposure and HLA in healthy donors. This PCR relied on a set of 60 Vbeta primers and 13 Jbeta primers. TCRdb's table, derived via immunoSEQ multiplex PCR, lists solely in-frame clones and lacks some. The top ten clones hold under 2.5% of a sample with 150,000 to 200,000 clones, 75% to 85% of them seen once. Sequencing was carried out using PBMCs. Receptor source: a woman aged 25 to 39 in good health and CMV-seronegative.

This chain links TRBV28 with TRBJ2-7, with 7 bases that match TRBD1. Germline CDR1 and CDR2: MDHEN and SYDVKM. This CDR3 comprises 12 residues. With V trimmed by 7 bases and J by 2 bases, 2 bases remained unmatched. In DNA, the CDR3 is TGTGCCAGCAACAGGGGCCCCTACGAGCAGTACTTC. Amino acid sequence: CASNRGPYEQYF.

V gene TRBV18 combines with J gene TRBJ1-5; D is unclear. V dropped 3 bases and J dropped 6 bases, with 12 bases sitting between them. CDR3 length: 14 amino acids. CDR1 and CDR2 (germline): KGHSH, LQKENI. In DNA, the CDR3 is TGTGCCAGCTCACCCGACGGGATAAGTCAGCCCCAGCATTTT. Protein: CASSPDGISQPQHF.

The rearrangement joins TRBV7-8 to TRBJ2-3; 8 positions match TRBD1. J lost 4 bases, V lost 7 bases, and 13 bases had no gene match. The CDR3 sequence is 16 residues long. Looked up from germline, CDR1 is SGHVS and CDR2 is FQNEAQ. The DNA for the CDR3 is TGTGCCAGCACCCTTCCTCCAGGGGGCAACGCAGATACGCAGTATTTT. This codes for CASTLPPGGNADTQYF.

The CDR3 region is CASSPGGYSYNEQFF. CDR3 DNA: TGTGCCAGCAGCCCGGGTGGGTACTCCTACAATGAGCAGTTCTTC. V gene TRBV5-8 combines with J gene TRBJ2-1; D ambiguous. V shed 4 bases and J shed 0 bases, with 11 bases lying between them. The CDR3 is 15 amino acids. The germline gives CDR1 SGHTS, CDR2 YDEGEE.

The chain employs TRBV9 and TRBJ2-5, with D possibly being TRBD1 (6 bases). The CDR3 has 15 amino acids. Trimming shortened V by 0 bases and J by 4 bases, and 13 bases separated the two germline ends. CDR1 is SGDLS, CDR2 YYNGEE, per germline. The CDR3 protein is CASSVGNRGIETQYF. The CDR3 DNA is TGTGCCAGCAGCGTAGGTAATAGGGGGATAGAGACCCAGTACTTC.

The J gene is TRBJ2-2, the V gene TRBV4-3, with TRBD1 identical over 8 bases. Per the germline V gene, CDR1 is LGHNA and CDR2 is YSLEER. The CDR3 covers 14 residues. V dropped 8 bases and J dropped 1; count of bases not matched to a gene: 3. The CDR3 nucleotides are TGCGCCAGCCAGACAGGGGTGAACACCGGGGAGCTGTTTTTT. Translated: CASQTGVNTGELFF.

CDR3 residues: CASSLGFGTDRSDEQFF. CDR3 sequence (DNA): TGTGCCAGCAGCTTAGGGTTCGGGACAGACCGTTCGGATGAGCAGTTCTTC. This chain joins TRBV7-9 and TRBJ2-1, with TRBD1 matching 7 bases. CDR3 size: 17 residues. The V and J ends lost 1 base and 8 bases, in that order; junction bases with no gene match: 14. CDR1 is SEHNR and CDR2 is FQNEAQ in the germline V gene (reference sequence).

The J gene is TRBJ2-7, the V gene TRBV7-2; 9 nucleotides align to TRBD1. The CDR3 runs 14 residues. The ends lost 5 bases at V and 2 bases at J; junction bases unmatched: 4. Germline values: CDR1 SGHTA, CDR2 FQGNSA. The CDR3 coding sequence is TGTGCCAGCAGCCCCAGACAGGGGGCCTACGAGCAGTACTTC. This sequence encodes CASSPRQGAYEQYF.

About this clone itself: The same CDR3 can be traced to other DNA sequences in this sample. J is TRBJ2-7 and V is TRBV27; a possible D gene is TRBD1 (5 bases). With 4 bases removed from V and 4 bases from J, the gap between germline ends came to 8 bases. CDR3 length: 12 residues. Germline CDR1 is MNHEY and CDR2 is SMNVEV (reference sequence). The CDR3 here is CASSSAGYEQYF. The DNA of the CDR3 is TGTGCCAGCAGTTCCGCAGGGTACGAGCAGTACTTC.

This chain links TRBV7-2 with TRBJ2-3, with D perhaps TRBD1 (6 bases). The CDR3 extends over 15 amino acids. Germline-derived CDR1 and CDR2 are SGHTA and FQGNSA. Trimming took off 5 bases at V and 0 bases at J, with 12 bases between the two ends. In nucleotides, the CDR3 is TGTGCCAGCAGCCGGACAGCCTATAGCACAGATACGCAGTATTTT. Translating gives CASSRTAYSTDTQYF.

This chain joins TRBV6-5 and TRBJ2-1; TRBD2 agrees at 7 bases. This CDR3 contains 12 residues. Germline V gene sequence: CDR1 MNHEY, CDR2 SVGAGI. The J segment lost 9 bases and the V segment lost 6 bases, leaving 5 bases of the junction unmatched. The CDR3 DNA sequence: TGTGCCAGCAGATCCCGGGGGGTTGAGCAGTTCTTC. As protein: CASRSRGVEQFF.

The chain is built from TRBV5-1 and TRBJ2-1; tentatively, D is TRBD1 (5 bases). The CDR3 sequence is 14 residues long. Germline CDR1 SGHRS, CDR2 YFSETQ. Trimming took off 0 bases at V and 6 bases at J, with 10 bases between the two ends. CDR3 in amino acids: CASSLDIQGNEQFF. In DNA form, the CDR3 reads TGCGCCAGCAGCTTGGATATTCAGGGCAATGAGCAGTTCTTC. Drawing the rest from reference TRBV5-1 and TRBJ2-1, the complete variable domain is KAGVTQTPRYLIKTRGQQVTLSCSPISGHRSVSWYQQTPGQGLQFLFEYFSETQRNKGNFPGRFSGRQFSNSRSEMNVSTLELGDSALYLCASSLDIQGNEQFFGPGTRLTVL.

The CDR3 DNA sequence: TGCGCCAGCACTCCGGGACTAGCGGGAATTAGGCGTTGGAATGAGCAGTTCTTC. Translation gives CASTPGLAGIRRWNEQFF. The rearrangement uses TRBV10-1 and TRBJ2-1; 13 nucleotides match TRBD2. The CDR3 runs 18 residues. Germline V CDR1 and CDR2: WNHNN, SYGVQD (reference sequence). Unmatched junction bases numbered 16, after V lost 7 bases and J lost 7 bases.

V is TRBV18 and J is TRBJ2-7; 9 bases align to TRBD1. The CDR3 is made up of 12 amino acids. J was trimmed by 6 bases and V by 8 bases; bases with no gene match: 5. Germline values: CDR1 KGHSH, CDR2 LQKENI. The CDR3 loop reads CASARQGGEQYF. The CDR3 DNA reads as TGTGCCAGCGCCCGACAGGGGGGCGAGCAGTACTTC.

Comments on this clone: The sample carries other DNA sequences with the same CDR3. J is TRBJ2-2 and V is TRBV11-1; TRBD2 agrees at 7 bases. J lost 4 bases, V lost 2 bases, and 10 bases had no gene match. The CDR3 has 17 amino acids. CDR1 SGHAT and CDR2 FQDESV come from the germline V gene (reference sequence). CDR3 nucleotide sequence: TGTGCCAGCAGCTTAAGACTAGCAGGAGCTATCACCGGGGAGCTGTTTTTT. Protein product: CASSLRLAGAITGELFF.